This record covers a single T cell receptor beta chain. Its matching antigen is unknown. This sequence may be a read error, since a much larger clone differs from it by one base. Using RNA transcripts, the TCR beta CDR3 regions were amplified. An initial RT-PCR round employing HTBI primers preceded a second-round multiplex PCR. TCRdb used MiXCR to reprocess the multiplex PCR reads, holding one entry per CDR3 protein. Of approximately 1.2 million distinct CDR3 sequences in the sample, roughly 35% were seen once. The entry originates in a study of Graves' ophthalmopathy and Graves' hyperthyroidism. Findings and limits, study-wide: Progression of ophthalmopathy was predicted by the model with about 68% sensitivity and about 72% specificity.

V gave up 5 bases and J gave up 1 base, with 8 bases separating them. Germline V lookup: CDR1 MNHEY, CDR2 SVGAGI. The CDR3 is 14 amino acids. Patients in the hyperthyroidism group, adults aged 18 to 65, were newly diagnosed, under 2 months' duration. The TCR sequence derives from an adult man with Graves' hyperthyroidism. The gene calls are TRBV6-5 and TRBJ1-4, with a possible D match to TRBD1 (5 bases). Sequencing input: peripheral blood or thyroid tissue (not recorded which). The CDR3 sequence: CASSDGGTNEKLFF. In nucleotides, the CDR3 is TGTGCCAGCAGTGACGGGGGAACTAATGAAAAACTGTTTTTT.